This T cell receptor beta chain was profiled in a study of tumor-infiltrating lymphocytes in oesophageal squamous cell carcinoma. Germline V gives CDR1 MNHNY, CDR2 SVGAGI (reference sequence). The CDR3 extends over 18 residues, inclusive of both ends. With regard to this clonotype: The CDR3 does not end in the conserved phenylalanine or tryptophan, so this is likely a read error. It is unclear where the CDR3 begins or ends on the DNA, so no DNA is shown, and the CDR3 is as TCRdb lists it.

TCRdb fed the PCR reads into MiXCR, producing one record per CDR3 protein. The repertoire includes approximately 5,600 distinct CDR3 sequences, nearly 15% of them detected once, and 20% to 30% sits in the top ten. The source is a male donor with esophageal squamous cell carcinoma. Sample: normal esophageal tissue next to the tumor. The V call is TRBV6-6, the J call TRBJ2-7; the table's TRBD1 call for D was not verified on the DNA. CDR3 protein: CASSYSMPGVNYGYTFGS.